This T cell receptor beta chain is from a study of technical replicates of blood from several donors. Method: immunoSEQ multiplex PCR; TCRdb's copy keeps in-frame clones and lacks some. In the table there are about 88,000 clones, 85% to 95% of which are singletons. This CDR3 comprises 15 residues. CDR1 is SNHLY and CDR2 is FYNNEI in the germline V gene. Trimming stripped 3 bases from V and 0 bases from J, with 8 bases between. Sequenced: T cells isolated from PBMCs. The sequence derives from a human donor in good health. The chain couples TRBV2 to TRBJ2-2; D perhaps matches TRBD1 (6 bases). Here the CDR3 reads CASSDWGPNTGELFF. The CDR3, as DNA: TGTGCCAGCAGTGATTGGGGGCCGAACACCGGGGAGCTGTTTTTT.